The 11 T cell receptor beta chains below all came from one sample that was sequenced in a study of CD8 T cells in ankylosing spondylitis. TCRdb passed the 5' RACE reads through MiXCR, listing each CDR3 protein once. The profile shows 200,000 to 300,000 distinct CDR3 sequences, roughly 32% of them singletons. The sequencing input was blood, either unsorted or a sorted T cell fraction (not recorded which). These receptors were collected from a male donor with ankylosing spondylitis or in good health (not recorded which).

V usage is TRBV25-1 and J usage is TRBJ1-3; D is ambiguous. CDR3 length equals 12 residues. Deletions cut 4 bases from V and 4 bases from J, with 5 bases between. Germline lookup yields CDR1 MGHDK and CDR2 SYGVNS. CDR3 residues: CASSAGGNTIYF. As DNA, the CDR3 is TGTGCCAGCAGTGCCGGGGGAAACACCATATATTTT. Variable domain in full (rest from reference TRBV25-1 and TRBJ1-3): EADIYQTPRYLVIGTGKKITLECSQTMGHDKMYWYQQDPGMELHLIHYSYGVNSTEKGDLSSESTVSRIRTEHFPLTLESARPSHTSQYLCASSAGGNTIYFGEGSWLTVV.

This chain connects TRBV7-2 to TRBJ2-3; TRBD2 matches 8 bases. This CDR3 has 15 amino acids. After removal of 2 bases from V and 4 bases from J, the junction contained 5 bases not matched to a gene. The germline V gene has CDR1 SGHTA and CDR2 FQGNSA. This CDR3 reads CASSLLGGAPDTQYF. In nucleotides, the CDR3 is TGTGCCAGCAGCTTACTCGGGGGGGCCCCAGATACGCAGTATTTT.

V and J are TRBV29-1 and TRBJ2-5, with D perhaps TRBD1 or TRBD2 (7 bases each). The germline V gene encodes CDR1 SQVTM and CDR2 ANQGSEA. This CDR3 has 16 residues. The V and J ends lost 0 bases and 4 bases respectively, with 18 bases between them. CDR3 nucleotide sequence: TGCAGCGTTGAAGATTGGAGGCCAGGGGGGGGAGAGACCCAGTACTTC. Its protein product is CSVEDWRPGGGETQYF.

There are a few counts of this clonotype. This chain links TRBV11-2 with TRBJ2-7; D might be TRBD2 (5 bases). CDR3 length: 14 amino acids. The ends were cut back, 2 bases at V and 5 bases at J, with 13 bases in the middle. Germline CDR1 is SGHAT and CDR2 is FQNNGV. The CDR3, as DNA: TGTGCCAGCAGCTTATCGGGGAATTACCACGAGCAGTACTTC. This gives the protein CASSLSGNYHEQYF.

This clonotype has more than one count but fewer than ten. This chain joins TRBV29-1 and TRBJ2-1, with 7 bases identical to TRBD1. After removal of 7 bases from V and 2 bases from J, the junction contained 5 bases not matched to a gene. The CDR3 consists of 13 residues. Germline V gives CDR1 SQVTM, CDR2 ANQGSEA. CDR3: CSAEDRAYNEQFF. The CDR3 DNA sequence: TGCAGCGCCGAAGACAGGGCCTACAATGAGCAGTTCTTC.

This clonotype was seen only once. The rearrangement links TRBV5-1 to TRBJ2-7; tentatively, D is TRBD1 (6 bases). Germline-derived CDR1 and CDR2 are SGHRS and YFSETQ. V dropped 2 bases and J dropped 2 bases, with 17 bases sitting between them. The CDR3 extends over 16 amino acids. CDR3 sequence (DNA): TGCGCCAGCAGCTTACGGACAGCTCCCCGGGCCTACGAGCAGTACTTC. Encoded protein: CASSLRTAPRAYEQYF.

This chain connects TRBV20-1 to TRBJ2-3, with 10 bases identical to TRBD2. With 5 bases clipped from V and 0 bases from J, the junction kept 14 bases outside the gene matches. The CDR3 runs 18 residues. The germline CDR1 and CDR2 sequences are DFQATT and SNEGSKA (reference sequence). The CDR3 is CSAEASGGDYSSTDTQYF. DNA for the CDR3: TGCAGTGCTGAGGCTAGCGGGGGAGATTATTCTAGCACAGATACGCAGTATTTT.

The rearrangement links TRBV20-1 to TRBJ1-2; D is possibly TRBD1 (5 bases). Germline-derived CDR1 and CDR2 are DFQATT and SNEGSKA (reference sequence). The V end lost 5 bases, the J end lost 6 bases, and 13 bases lay between the germline ends. This CDR3 has 12 residues. Here the CDR3 DNA reads TGCAGTGCTGGTGGGGGGAGTGATGGCTACACCTTC. It yields the protein CSAGGGSDGYTF.

Here the CDR3 reads CSARSYGPADEQFF. As DNA, the CDR3 is TGCAGTGCTAGGTCTTATGGTCCAGCGGATGAGCAGTTCTTC. This chain connects TRBV20-1 to TRBJ2-1; tentatively, D is TRBD2 (5 bases). Trimming removed 3 bases from V and 8 bases from J, with 17 bases in between. The length of the CDR3 is 14 residues. CDR1 is DFQATT, CDR2 SNEGSKA, per germline (reference sequence).

The CDR3 reads CASSYGSGYTEAFF. The CDR3 DNA follows: TGTGCCAGCAGTTACGGGTCAGGCTACACTGAAGCTTTCTTT. V gene TRBV6-5 combines with J gene TRBJ1-1; D is ambiguous. Germline CDR1 reads MNHEY; CDR2 reads SVGAGI. The CDR3 consists of 14 residues. Trimming pared 2 bases from V and 3 bases from J, leaving 10 bases between.

This clonotype was counted between two and nine times. The chain employs TRBV20-1 and TRBJ2-7; weak D call: TRBD2 (5 bases). Trimming shortened V by 4 bases and J by 3 bases, and 13 bases separated the two germline ends. Germline-derived CDR1 and CDR2 are DFQATT and SNEGSKA (reference sequence). There are 13 residues in the CDR3. CDR3 in DNA: TGCAGTGCTACACCGGGAAACTACTACGAGCAGTACTTC. Amino acids: CSATPGNYYEQYF.